This section outlines one T cell receptor (beta chain) sequence together with its context. The CDR3 spans 14 residues. V lost 3 bases and J 2 bases, leaving 10 bases between the germline ends. Germline lookup yields CDR1 MNHEY and CDR2 SMNVEV (reference sequence). The method was immunoSEQ multiplex PCR; TCRdb's version includes in-frame clones alone and lacks a portion of them. Found here are some 50,000 clones, more than 85% of them singletons; the top ten hold about 1%. This sample was included in a study of blood T cell repertoires in COVID-19. On the study more broadly: Specimens from acute and convalescent COVID-19 originated in the United States, Italy and Spain.

The chain carries TRBV27 and TRBJ2-5; perhaps TRBD1 as D (6 bases). Input material: peripheral blood. The source is a man between 60 and 70 years old with COVID-19, enrolled during active disease. CDR3 nucleotide sequence: TGTGCCAGCAGTTTCTCAAGGGGGCAAGAGACCCAGTACTTC. It specifies CASSFSRGQETQYF.